The 15 T cell receptor beta chains listed next were all sequenced from one sample in a study of blood T cell repertoires in COVID-19. Measured with immunoSEQ multiplex PCR; TCRdb has only the in-frame clones, and not every one. The sample has 250,000 to 350,000 clones; about 89% are singletons. Sequencing was performed on peripheral blood. These receptors were collected from a middle-aged woman who had recovered from COVID-19.

The rearrangement uses TRBV7-9 and TRBJ2-7, with 10 bases aligning to TRBD2. V gave up 4 bases and J gave up 3 bases; unmatched junction bases: 9. The CDR3 length is 16 residues. Germline CDR1 is SEHNR and CDR2 is FQNEAQ (reference sequence). The CDR3 DNA reads TGTGCCAGCAGCTCCTCTAGCGGGGGACCTTTCTACGAGCAGTACTTC. This sequence encodes CASSSSSGGPFYEQYF.

V and J are TRBV3-1 (or the pseudogene TRBV3-2) and TRBJ2-2; tentative D call: TRBD2 (6 bases). Trimming left V 4 bases short and J 6 bases short, with 12 bases between. Germline V gives CDR1 LGHDT, CDR2 YNNKEL (reference sequence). The CDR3 loop spans 14 amino acids. CDR3 region: CASSPWERAGELFF. CDR3 nucleotide sequence: TGTGCCAGCAGCCCCTGGGAGCGGGCCGGGGAGCTGTTTTTT.

The gene calls are TRBV6-5 and TRBJ2-2; 7 nucleotides agree with TRBD1. This CDR3 comprises 13 residues. Germline CDR1 reads MNHEY; CDR2 reads SVGAGI. The junction had 2 bases not matched to a gene; V was cut back by 6 bases and J by 4 bases. DNA for the CDR3: TGTGCCAGCAGGGGACAGTCCACCGGGGAGCTGTTTTTT. This codes for CASRGQSTGELFF.

This chain connects TRBV13 to TRBJ2-3; D gene uncertain. Germline V lookup: CDR1 PRHDT, CDR2 FYEKMQ (reference sequence). The ends were cut back, 5 bases at V and 0 bases at J, with 3 bases in the middle. The CDR3 has 12 residues. The CDR3 loop is CASSPSTDTQYF. CDR3 in DNA: TGTGCCAGCAGCCCGAGCACAGATACGCAGTATTTT.

The chain links TRBV28 to TRBJ2-7, with a possible D match to TRBD1 (5 bases). This CDR3 is built from 14 residues. Germline V CDR1 and CDR2: MDHEN, SYDVKM. V dropped 10 bases and J dropped 0 bases, with 16 bases sitting between them. In DNA, the CDR3 is TGTGCCAAACATGGCCGGACACACTCCTACGAGCAGTACTTC. Protein: CAKHGRTHSYEQYF.

The chain carries TRBV12-5 and TRBJ1-2; no definite D call. CDR3 length equals 17 residues. Germline V gene sequence: CDR1 LGHNT, CDR2 FRNRAP. Trimming cost V 2 bases and J 3 bases, with 19 bases left between them. The CDR3 nucleotides are TGTGCTAGTGGTTTGTCCCTGATGCGGGGAGGTGACTATGGCTACACCTTC. This encodes CASGLSLMRGGDYGYTF. Filled out from reference TRBV12-5 and TRBJ1-2, the complete variable domain reads DARVTQTPRHKVTEMGQEVTMRCQPILGHNTVFWYRQTMMQGLELLAYFRNRAPLDDSGMPKDRFSAEMPDATLATLKIQPSEPRDSAVYFCASGLSLMRGGDYGYTFGSGTRLTVV.

The chain combines TRBV2 with TRBJ2-4; 8 positions agree with TRBD1. The CDR3 runs 17 residues. CDR1 is SNHLY and CDR2 is FYNNEI in the germline V gene. The ends lost 3 bases at V and 0 bases at J; junction bases unmatched: 7. CDR3 sequence reads: CASSDGRGLIAKNIQYF. The CDR3 region has the DNA TGTGCCAGCAGTGATGGCAGGGGGCTCATAGCCAAAAACATTCAGTACTTC.

This clone was recorded a few times. This sequence joins TRBV11-3 and TRBJ1-2; TRBD1 matches at 7 bases. The ends lost 5 bases at V and 8 bases at J; junction bases unmatched: 17. The CDR3 totals 16 residues. In germline, CDR1 is SGHNT, CDR2 YENEEA. This CDR3 is CASSLTPDRDWRGYTF. The CDR3 DNA reads TGTGCCAGCAGCCTCACCCCAGACAGGGATTGGCGGGGCTACACCTTC.

V and J are TRBV12-3 or TRBV12-4 and TRBJ2-4; 8 bases fit TRBD1. The CDR3 is 13 amino acids. After removal of 7 bases from V and 7 bases from J, the junction contained 6 bases not matched to a gene. The CDR3 loop reads CASMAGGSNIQYF. CDR3 bases: TGTGCCAGCATGGCAGGGGGCTCGAACATTCAGTACTTC.

The genes are TRBV12-3 or TRBV12-4 and TRBJ2-5; possibly TRBD2 for D (5 bases). The CDR3 has 13 residues. Trimming cost V 1 base and J 7 bases, with 10 bases left between them. CDR3 sequence: CASSLVRARTQYF. The DNA of the CDR3 is TGTGCCAGCAGTTTAGTGCGGGCGCGGACCCAGTACTTC.

This clone turned up a few times. The rearrangement links TRBV27 to TRBJ1-2; no clear D gene. This CDR3 has 13 residues. V shed 5 bases and J shed 3 bases, with 10 bases lying between them. Germline loops: CDR1 MNHEY, CDR2 SMNVEV (reference sequence). CDR3 in DNA: TGTGCCAGCAGTCGGGGAGGAGACTATGGCTACACCTTC. Encoded protein: CASSRGGDYGYTF.

The rearrangement joins TRBV11-2 to TRBJ1-3, with 7 bases fitting TRBD1. Unmatched junction bases numbered 6, after V lost 2 bases and J lost 2 bases. Germline loops: CDR1 SGHAT, CDR2 FQNNGV. The CDR3 covers 16 residues. The CDR3 DNA reads as TGTGCCAGCAGCTTACGGGACAGCGCGGCTGGAAACACCATATATTTT. This translates into CASSLRDSAAGNTIYF.

The rearrangement joins TRBV28 to TRBJ2-1; TRBD1 matches 7 bases. Germline trimming cut 6 bases from V and 4 bases from J; bases unmatched to any gene: 6. Germline CDR1 is MDHEN and CDR2 is SYDVKM. CDR3 length equals 14 residues. The CDR3 sequence: CASSPQDRYNEQFF. The CDR3 DNA reads as TGTGCCAGCAGCCCCCAGGACAGGTACAATGAGCAGTTCTTC.

This clone was counted only a few times. This sequence joins TRBV6-1 and TRBJ1-1; a possible D gene is TRBD1 (5 bases). The length of the CDR3 is 13 residues. Trimming removed 7 bases from V and 0 bases from J, with 9 bases in between. CDR1 and CDR2 from the germline V gene are MNHNS and SASEGT. Written as DNA, the CDR3 is TGTGCCAGCAAACCAGGGATGAACACTGAAGCTTTCTTT. The encoded protein is CASKPGMNTEAFF.

The chain has TRBV5-4 and TRBJ2-5; 9 bases agree with TRBD2. The trim removed 2 bases at V and 5 bases at J, leaving 1 base unmatched. The CDR3 consists of 13 residues. From germline, CDR1 is SGHNT and CDR2 YYREEE (reference sequence). The CDR3 sequence: CASSLSGRETQYF. The CDR3 nucleotides read TGTGCCAGCAGCTTAAGCGGGAGGGAGACCCAGTACTTC.